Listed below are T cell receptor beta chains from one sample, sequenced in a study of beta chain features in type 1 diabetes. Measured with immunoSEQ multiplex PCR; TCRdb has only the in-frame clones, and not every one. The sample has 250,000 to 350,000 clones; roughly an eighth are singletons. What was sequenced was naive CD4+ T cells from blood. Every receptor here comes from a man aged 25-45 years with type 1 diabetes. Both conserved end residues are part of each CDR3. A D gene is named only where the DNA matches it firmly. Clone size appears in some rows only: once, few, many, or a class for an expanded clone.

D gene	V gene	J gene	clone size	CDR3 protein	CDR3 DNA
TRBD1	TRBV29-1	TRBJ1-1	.	CSCYRGMNTEAFF	TGCAGCTGTTACAGGGGGATGAACACTGAAGCTTTCTTT
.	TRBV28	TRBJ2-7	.	CASIPGSGPEQYF	TGTGCCAGCATTCCCGGGAGCGGGCCGGAGCAGTACTTC
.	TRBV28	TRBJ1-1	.	CASSSPGTPNTEAFF	TGTGCCAGCAGCTCCCCCGGGACACCGAACACTGAAGCTTTCTTT
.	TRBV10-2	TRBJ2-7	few	CATSLYEQYF	TGCGCCACCAGCCTCTACGAGCAGTACTTC
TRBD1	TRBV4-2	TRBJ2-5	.	CASSQGDRDQETQYF	TGTGCCAGCAGCCAAGGAGACAGGGACCAAGAGACCCAGTACTTC
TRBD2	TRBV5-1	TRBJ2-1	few	CASSSGLPYNEQFF	TGCGCCAGCAGCTCGGGACTACCTTACAATGAGCAGTTCTTC
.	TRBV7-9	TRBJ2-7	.	CASSLWGHHSSEQYF	TGTGCCAGCAGCTTATGGGGACACCACTCCTCCGAGCAGTACTTC
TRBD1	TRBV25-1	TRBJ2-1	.	CASSEPGQGVREQFF	TGTGCCAGCAGTGAACCGGGACAGGGTGTGCGAGAGCAGTTCTTC
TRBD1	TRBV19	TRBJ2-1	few	CASRFIGGLSYEQFF	TGTGCCAGTAGGTTCATAGGGGGCTTGAGCTATGAGCAGTTCTTC
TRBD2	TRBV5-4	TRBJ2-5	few	CASSVGLAEETQYF	TGTGCCAGCAGCGTGGGACTAGCGGAAGAGACCCAGTACTTC
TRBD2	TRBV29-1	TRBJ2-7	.	CSVPSFTGGVREQYF	TGCAGCGTTCCTTCCTTTACGGGAGGCGTTCGGGAGCAGTACTTC
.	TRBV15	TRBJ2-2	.	CATSRDSQASNTGELFF	TGTGCCACCAGCAGAGATTCGCAGGCGTCGAACACCGGGGAGCTGTTTTTT
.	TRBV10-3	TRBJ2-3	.	CAISGSEDTQYF	TGTGCCATCAGTGGATCGGAGGATACGCAGTATTTT
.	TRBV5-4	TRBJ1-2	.	CASSLQGTLGYGYTF	TGTGCCAGCAGCTTGCAGGGTACCCTAGGCTATGGCTACACCTTC
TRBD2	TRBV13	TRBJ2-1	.	CASSFWTSGSSYNEQFF	TGTGCCAGCAGCTTTTGGACTAGCGGTTCCTCCTACAATGAGCAGTTCTTC
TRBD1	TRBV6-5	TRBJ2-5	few	CASSSDRSEETQYF	TGTGCCAGCAGTTCGGACAGGTCCGAGGAGACCCAGTACTTC
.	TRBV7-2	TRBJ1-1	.	CASSGDVNTEAFF	TGTGCCAGCAGCGGAGATGTGAACACTGAAGCTTTCTTT
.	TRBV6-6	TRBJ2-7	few	CAIEGDRYEQYF	TGTGCCATCGAGGGCGATCGTTACGAGCAGTACTTC
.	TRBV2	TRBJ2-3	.	CASSEAGAGDLADTQYF	TGTGCCAGCAGTGAAGCCGGGGCAGGGGATTTGGCAGATACGCAGTATTTT
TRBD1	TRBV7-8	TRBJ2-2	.	CASSYDRVGGELFF	TGTGCCAGCAGCTACGACAGGGTGGGCGGGGAGCTGTTTTTT
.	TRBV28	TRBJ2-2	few	CAIRGAGGTGELFF	TGTGCCATCAGGGGGGCAGGGGGTACCGGGGAGCTGTTTTTT
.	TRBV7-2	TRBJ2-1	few	CASSLDREYNEQFF	TGTGCCAGCAGCTTAGACAGGGAGTACAATGAGCAGTTCTTC
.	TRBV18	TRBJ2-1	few	CASSPRQGGENNEQFF	TGTGCCAGCTCCCCCAGACAGGGAGGAGAGAACAATGAGCAGTTCTTC
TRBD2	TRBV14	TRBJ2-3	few	CASSPPGLASTDTQYF	TGTGCCAGCAGCCCACCGGGACTAGCGAGTACAGATACGCAGTATTTT
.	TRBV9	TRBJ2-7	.	CASSVAPHGGGPDEQYF	TGTGCCAGCAGCGTCGCCCCTCATGGGGGGGGGCCCGACGAGCAGTACTTC
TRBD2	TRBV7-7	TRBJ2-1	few	CASSQGLAGPNLRYEQFF	TGTGCTAGCAGCCAAGGCTTAGCGGGACCCAACCTCCGGTATGAGCAGTTCTTC
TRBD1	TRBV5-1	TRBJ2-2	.	CASTPGTGLLNTGELFF	TGCGCCAGCACCCCCGGGACAGGGTTATTGAACACCGGGGAGCTGTTTTTT
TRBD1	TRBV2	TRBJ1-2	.	CASNPGTGFGYTF	TGTGCCAGCAACCCCGGGACAGGGTTTGGCTACACCTTC
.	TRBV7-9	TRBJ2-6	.	CASSRLTESGANVLTF	TGTGCCAGCAGCCGACTGACAGAATCTGGGGCCAACGTCCTGACTTTC
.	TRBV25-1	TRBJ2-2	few	CASSDRAGTGELFF	TGTGCCAGCAGTGACAGGGCAGGCACCGGGGAGCTGTTTTTT
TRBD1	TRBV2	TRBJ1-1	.	CASTGGQGNTEAFF	TGTGCCAGCACCGGGGGACAGGGAAACACTGAAGCTTTCTTT
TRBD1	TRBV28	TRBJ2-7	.	CASLSGQGSTGYEQYF	TGTGCCAGCCTCTCCGGACAGGGGAGTACAGGCTACGAGCAGTACTTC
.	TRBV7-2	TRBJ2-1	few	CASSWGGSNEQFF	TGTGCCAGCAGTTGGGGCGGCTCCAATGAGCAGTTCTTC
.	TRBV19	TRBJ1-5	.	CASSWGVSNQPQHF	TGTGCCAGTAGTTGGGGGGTTAGCAATCAGCCCCAGCATTTT
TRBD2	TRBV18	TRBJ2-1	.	CASSPGLAGNEQFF	TGTGCCAGCTCACCGGGACTAGCGGGCAATGAGCAGTTCTTC
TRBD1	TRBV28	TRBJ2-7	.	CASRPAGTGTGEQYF	TGTGCCAGCAGACCTGCGGGGACAGGGACGGGCGAGCAGTACTTC
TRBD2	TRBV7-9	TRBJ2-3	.	CAGGSASGSTDTQYF	TGTGCCGGGGGATCGGCTAGCGGGTCGACAGATACGCAGTATTTT
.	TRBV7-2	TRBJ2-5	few	CASSLRWAETQYF	TGTGCCAGCAGCTTACGGTGGGCAGAGACCCAGTACTTC
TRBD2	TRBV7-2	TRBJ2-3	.	CASSLLAGGIADTQYF	TGTGCCAGCAGCCTCCTAGCGGGAGGGATCGCAGATACGCAGTATTTT
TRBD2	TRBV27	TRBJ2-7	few	CASSSPGTTYEQYF	TGTGCCAGCAGCTCTCCCGGGACTACCTACGAGCAGTACTTC
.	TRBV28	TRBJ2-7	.	CASKGTPGRDEQYF	TGTGCCAGCAAGGGGACACCCGGAAGGGACGAGCAGTACTTC
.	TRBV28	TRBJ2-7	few	CASSSRYEQYF	TGTGCCAGCAGTTCCCGTTACGAGCAGTACTTC
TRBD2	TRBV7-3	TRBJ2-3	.	CASSGLIRPGGDTQYF	TGTGCCAGCAGCGGTTTGATCCGCCCGGGGGGGGATACGCAGTATTTT
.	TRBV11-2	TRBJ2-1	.	CASSAQGYNEQFF	TGTGCCAGCAGCGCACAGGGATACAATGAGCAGTTCTTC
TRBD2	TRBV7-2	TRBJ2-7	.	CASSQSFGLAGVF	TGTGCCAGCAGCCAGTCCTTCGGACTAGCGGGAGTTTTC
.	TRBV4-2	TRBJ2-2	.	CASRAAGELFF	TGTGCCAGCAGGGCGGCCGGGGAGCTGTTTTTT
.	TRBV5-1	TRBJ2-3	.	CASSLGISSTDTQYF	TGCGCCAGCAGTCTGGGCATCTCTAGCACAGATACGCAGTATTTT
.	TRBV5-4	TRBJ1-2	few	CASSQNSLPYGYTF	TGTGCCAGCAGCCAAAACAGCCTCCCCTATGGCTACACCTTC
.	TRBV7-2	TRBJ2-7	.	CASSYGREQYF	TGTGCCAGCAGCTATGGTCGGGAGCAGTACTTC
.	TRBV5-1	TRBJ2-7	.	CASSVDSYEQYF	TGCGCCAGCAGCGTCGACAGCTACGAGCAGTACTTC
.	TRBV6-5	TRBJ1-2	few	CASKTGLDYGYTF	TGTGCCAGCAAAACGGGGTTGGACTATGGCTACACCTTC
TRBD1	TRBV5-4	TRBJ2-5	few	CASSLAGGRETQYF	TGTGCCAGCAGCTTGGCAGGGGGTAGGGAGACCCAGTACTTC
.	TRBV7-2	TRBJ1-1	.	CASSPSGTSTEAFF	TGTGCCAGCAGCCCCTCGGGTACCTCCACTGAAGCTTTCTTT
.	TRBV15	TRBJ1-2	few	CATSRVRVDYGYTF	TGTGCCACCAGCAGAGTTCGGGTCGACTATGGCTACACCTTC
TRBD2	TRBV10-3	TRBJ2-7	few	CAMGEREYEQYF	TGTGCCATGGGGGAGCGGGAGTACGAGCAGTACTTC